The 21 T cell receptor beta chains listed next were all sequenced from one sample in a study of blood T cell repertoires in COVID-19 (TCRdb year 2020). The library was prepared using the immunoSEQ multiplex PCR assay. TCRdb's version of the immuneACCESS table is confined to in-frame rearrangements and falls short of the full clone set. An unresolved V gene accounts for under half of the shortfall where checked; the remainder is of unknown origin. Present in this sample are under 120,000 clones, about 88% of which were seen just once. About 2% of the sample comes from the top ten. The sequencing input was peripheral blood. Receptors were obtained from a human donor in a cohort sampled during active COVID-19.

Note on this clone: At one end, the junction sequence differs from germline, possibly due to a read error. The gene calls are TRBV27 and TRBJ2-1; 8 nucleotides agree with TRBD1. The CDR3 contains 12 residues. The germline V gene encodes CDR1 MNHEY and CDR2 SMNVEV (reference sequence). The CDR3 loop reads CASSTQGAVGIF. The CDR3 region has the DNA TGTGCCAGCAGTACCCAGGGGGCGGTCGGGATCTTC.

The table lists this clone with a count of one. The V and J genes are TRBV4-2 and TRBJ2-3; 11 bases are shared with TRBD2. Looked up from germline, CDR1 is LGHNA and CDR2 is YNFKEQ. V shed 1 base and J 2 bases; nucleotides not matched to a gene: 2. CDR3 length equals 16 residues. The DNA of the CDR3 is TGTGCCAGCAGCCAAGGACTAGCGGGGAACACAGATACGCAGTATTTT. Its translation: CASSQGLAGNTDTQYF.

The chain links TRBV5-3 to TRBJ2-1; D is undetermined. TRBV5-3 carries the ORF label, with uncertain function. The V and J ends lost 0 bases and 5 bases respectively, with 12 bases between them. The CDR3 consists of 15 residues. CDR3 DNA: TGTGCCAGAAGCTTGGCCACTCTCCGAGACAATGAGCAGTTCTTC. Its translation is CARSLATLRDNEQFF.

In this sample, this clone turned up a few times. The chain employs TRBV7-2 and TRBJ2-7, with 9 nucleotides matching TRBD1. Germline assignment: CDR1 SGHTA and CDR2 FQGNSA. CDR3 size: 13 residues. V lost 5 bases and J lost 3; bases outside the gene matches: 2. The CDR3 DNA sequence: TGTGCCAGCAGCCGGGACAGGGTCTACGAGCAGTACTTC. The encoded protein is CASSRDRVYEQYF. The full variable domain, with the rest looked up from reference TRBV7-2 and TRBJ2-7, is GAGVSQSPSNKVTEKGKDVELRCDPISGHTALYWYRQSLGQGLEFLIYFQGNSAPDKSGLPSDRFSAERTGGSVSTLTIQRTQQEDSAVYLCASSRDRVYEQYFGPGTRLTVT.

This chain joins TRBV25-1 and TRBJ1-5, with D possibly matching TRBD1 (6 bases). The CDR3 is 14 amino acids. Germline assignment: CDR1 MGHDK and CDR2 SYGVNS. V was cut by 1 base and J by 2 bases, with 6 bases left in between. CDR3 protein: CASSESGGNQPQHF. CDR3 in DNA: TGTGCCAGCAGTGAATCAGGGGGCAATCAGCCCCAGCATTTT.

The rearrangement links TRBV3-1 (or the pseudogene TRBV3-2) to TRBJ2-1; D remains ambiguous. Germline lookup yields CDR1 LGHDT and CDR2 YNNKEL (reference sequence). CDR3 length: 11 amino acids. V gave up 4 bases and J gave up 9 bases, with 7 bases separating them. The CDR3 DNA reads as TGTGCCAGCAGCCTGTATTTTGAGCAGTTCTTC. It specifies CASSLYFEQFF.

The rearrangement uses TRBV19 and TRBJ1-1; D may be TRBD1 (6 bases). V was pared by 6 bases and J by 2 bases, with 13 bases between. The CDR3 covers 14 residues. Per the germline V gene, CDR1 is LNHDA and CDR2 is SQIVND (reference sequence). In nucleotides, the CDR3 is TGTGCCAGTAGAGCCGGGACACATAACACTGAAGCTTTCTTT. This codes for CASRAGTHNTEAFF.

The chain links TRBV28 to TRBJ2-1, with D possibly being TRBD2 (7 bases). V was shortened by 7 bases and J by 0 bases, with 19 bases between the two germline ends. Germline V lookup: CDR1 MDHEN, CDR2 SYDVKM. The CDR3 has 17 amino acids. The CDR3 coding sequence is TGTGCCAGCACGGAACTCCGGGGGGCAGTCTCCTACAATGAGCAGTTCTTC. The encoded protein is CASTELRGAVSYNEQFF.

This clone was found once. The chain combines TRBV21-1 with TRBJ2-3; the table's D call, TRBD2, has no DNA check behind it. TRBV21-1 is an annotated pseudogene. The CDR3 contains 14 residues. The CDR3 nucleotides read TGTGCCAGCAGCAGCCACTGCATAACAGATACGCAGTATTTT. Translated: CASSSHCITDTQYF.

The chain links TRBV5-1 to TRBJ1-2, with D possibly TRBD1 on 5 matching bases. The germline gives CDR1 SGHRS, CDR2 YFSETQ. V gave up 4 bases and J gave up 8 bases, with 18 bases separating them. The CDR3 covers 14 residues. The CDR3 DNA reads as TGCGCCAGCAGCCCTTGGGGAGGGGATCGGGGCTACACCTTC. Translating it yields CASSPWGGDRGYTF. The full variable domain, its missing parts supplied by reference TRBV5-1 and TRBJ1-2, is KAGVTQTPRYLIKTRGQQVTLSCSPISGHRSVSWYQQTPGQGLQFLFEYFSETQRNKGNFPGRFSGRQFSNSRSEMNVSTLELGDSALYLCASSPWGGDRGYTFGSGTRLTVV.

The chain has TRBV28 and TRBJ2-5; 7 bases fit TRBD1. The junction had 6 bases not matched to a gene; V was cut back by 4 bases and J by 4 bases. This CDR3 comprises 14 residues. Per germline, CDR1 MDHEN and CDR2 SYDVKM. CDR3 in DNA: TGTGCCAGCAGTTCCAACAACAGGGGAGAGACCCAGTACTTC. Its translation is CASSSNNRGETQYF.

V and J are TRBV21-1 and TRBJ2-1; the table's D call of TRBD2 was not tested on the DNA. TRBV21-1 is annotated as a pseudogene. This CDR3 has 16 residues. The CDR3 DNA reads TGTGCCAGCGGGGGAAAGACTAGCGTCCCTTGCTATGAGCAGTTCTTC. Translated: CASGGKTSVPCYEQFF.

The genes are TRBV6-5 and TRBJ1-6; 7 bases map to TRBD1. With V trimmed by 4 bases and J by 8 bases, 11 bases remained unmatched. Germline CDR1 reads MNHEY; CDR2 reads SVGAGI. This CDR3 has 16 residues. The chain's CDR3 is CASSSGTASRYSPLHF. CDR3 nucleotide sequence: TGTGCCAGCAGTTCCGGGACAGCCTCCCGTTATTCACCCCTCCACTTT.

The chain is built from TRBV6-2 or TRBV6-3 and TRBJ2-7; D possibly corresponds to TRBD2 (6 bases). The V gene's germline CDR1 is MNHEY and CDR2 SVGEGT. This CDR3 comprises 17 residues. V lost 0 bases to trimming and J lost 0 bases, with 15 bases between them. CDR3 nucleotide sequence: TGTGCCAGCAGTTACTCTCGGGGGATCGGGGCCTCCTACGAGCAGTACTTC. This encodes CASSYSRGIGASYEQYF.

V is TRBV30 and J is TRBJ1-1; TRBD1 agrees at 8 bases. Trimming took 3 bases from V and 10 from J; bases not matched to a gene: 10. Germline V CDR1 and CDR2: GTSNPN, SVGIG (reference sequence). The CDR3 sequence is 13 residues long. CDR3 loop: CAWRVHEDRAAFF. The CDR3 DNA is TGTGCCTGGAGGGTCCATGAGGACAGGGCAGCTTTCTTT.

This chain uses TRBV4-1 with TRBJ2-7; 7 bases match TRBD2. The CDR3 has 15 residues. With V trimmed by 0 bases and J by 7 bases, 9 bases remained unmatched. In germline, CDR1 is MGHRA, CDR2 YSYEKL. CDR3 residues: CASSQEQRGRGEQYF. The CDR3 nucleotides are TGCGCCAGCAGCCAAGAACAGCGGGGACGGGGAGAGCAGTACTTC.

The J gene is TRBJ2-3, the V gene TRBV7-2; no clear D. Trimming cost V 3 bases and J 0 bases, with 13 bases left between them. CDR1 and CDR2 from the germline V gene are SGHTA and FQGNSA. There are 16 residues in the CDR3. The CDR3 loop is CASSLQSRSSTDTQYF. CDR3 DNA sequence: TGTGCCAGCAGCTTGCAATCGCGGAGTAGCACAGATACGCAGTATTTT.

V gene TRBV3-1 (or the pseudogene TRBV3-2) combines with J gene TRBJ2-2, with 9 bases that match TRBD1. Trimming at V came to 0 bases and at J to 6 bases, leaving 20 bases not matched to a gene. The CDR3 extends over 21 amino acids. CDR1 and CDR2 from the germline V gene are LGHDT and YNNKEL (reference sequence). In DNA, the CDR3 is TGTGCCAGCAGCCAAGATGCCTTTTGGGGACAGGGACCGGAGAAGGCCGGGGAGCTGTTTTTT. Amino acid sequence: CASSQDAFWGQGPEKAGELFF.

This clone was counted a single time. The genes are TRBV9 and TRBJ1-1; unclear D gene. The CDR3 sequence is 13 residues long. CDR1 is SGDLS, CDR2 YYNGEE, per germline. Trimming stripped 3 bases from V and 1 base from J, with 7 bases between. CDR3 amino acids: CASSAPGNTEAFF. DNA for the CDR3: TGTGCCAGCAGCGCTCCCGGGAACACTGAAGCTTTCTTT.

The CDR3 DNA follows: TGCGCCAGCAGCCGCCGACCGGACAGGGGTAACACTGAAGCTTTCTTT. Amino acids: CASSRRPDRGNTEAFF. The chain couples TRBV5-1 to TRBJ1-1, with TRBD1 matching over 9 bases. Germline V CDR1 and CDR2: SGHRS, YFSETQ. After removal of 4 bases from V and 2 bases from J, the junction contained 9 bases not matched to a gene. This CDR3 region has 16 residues.

This clone came up a few times. The V gene is TRBV5-4, the J gene TRBJ1-2; no clear D gene. The CDR3 is 12 amino acids. The germline V gene has CDR1 SGHNT and CDR2 YYREEE (reference sequence). The V end lost 6 bases, the J end lost 5 bases, and 11 bases lay between the germline ends. CDR3 sequence reads: CASKNRGYGYTF. The CDR3, as DNA: TGTGCCAGCAAGAACAGAGGGTATGGCTACACCTTC.